This T cell receptor (beta chain) stems from a study of shared clonotypes between healthy human individuals. Naivety among CD8 cells was defined by CD45RO negativity and positive CCR7 selection, thereby excluding terminally differentiated effector memory CD45RA+ cells. With respect to this clone: What it binds is unknown.

The assay was carried out at the deep level. Sequencing was performed with immunoSEQ multiplex PCR; in TCRdb, only in-frame clones are kept and a portion is missing. This sample has approximately 600,000 clones, with roughly 96% found just once. Study conclusions and caveats: Sharing of clonotypes among donors was expected to vary with sequencing depth.

Germline lookup yields CDR1 SQVTM and CDR2 ANQGSEA. The CDR3 has 13 amino acids. The V end was cut by 6 bases, the J end by 6 bases, with 14 bases between. This clonotype was sampled from a woman aged 25 to 45 in good health. This chain connects TRBV29-1 to TRBJ2-2; perhaps TRBD2 as D (5 bases). The specimen sequenced was naive CD8+ T cells sorted from blood. The CDR3 region has the DNA TGCAGCGTCTACGTAGCGTATCCCGGGGAGCTGTTTTTT. Translation: CSVYVAYPGELFF.